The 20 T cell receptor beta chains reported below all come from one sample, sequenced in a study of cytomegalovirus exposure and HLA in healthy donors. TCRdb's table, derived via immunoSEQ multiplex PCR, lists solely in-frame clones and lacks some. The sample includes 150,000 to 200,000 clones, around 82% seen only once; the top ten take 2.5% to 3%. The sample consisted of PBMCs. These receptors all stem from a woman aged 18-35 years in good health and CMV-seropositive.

The CDR3, as DNA: TGTGCCAGCAGCTTGCAGGCGACCAACACCGGGGAGCTGTTTTTT. Translated: CASSLQATNTGELFF. The chain has TRBV5-4 and TRBJ2-2; D is uncertain. V shed 1 base and J shed 2 bases, with 9 bases lying between them. The V gene's germline CDR1 is SGHNT and CDR2 YYREEE (reference sequence). The CDR3 runs to 15 residues.

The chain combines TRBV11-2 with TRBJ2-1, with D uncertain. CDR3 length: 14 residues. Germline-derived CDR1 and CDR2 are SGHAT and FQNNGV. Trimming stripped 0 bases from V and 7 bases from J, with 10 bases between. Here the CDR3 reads CASSLDPGGNEQFF. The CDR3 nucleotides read TGTGCCAGCAGCTTAGATCCAGGTGGTAATGAGCAGTTCTTC.

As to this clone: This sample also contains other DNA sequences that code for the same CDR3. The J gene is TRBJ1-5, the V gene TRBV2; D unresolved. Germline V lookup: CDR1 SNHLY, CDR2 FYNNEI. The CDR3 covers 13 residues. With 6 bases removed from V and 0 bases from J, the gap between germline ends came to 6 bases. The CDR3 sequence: CASREDSNQPQHF. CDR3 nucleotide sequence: TGTGCCAGCAGGGAGGATAGCAATCAGCCCCAGCATTTT.

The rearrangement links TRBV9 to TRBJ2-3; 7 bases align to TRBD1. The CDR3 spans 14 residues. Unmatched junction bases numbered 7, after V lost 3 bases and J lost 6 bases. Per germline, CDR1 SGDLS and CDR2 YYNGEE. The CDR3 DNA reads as TGTGCCAGCAGCGGTCGACAGGGAAAGGATACGCAGTATTTT. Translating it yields CASSGRQGKDTQYF.

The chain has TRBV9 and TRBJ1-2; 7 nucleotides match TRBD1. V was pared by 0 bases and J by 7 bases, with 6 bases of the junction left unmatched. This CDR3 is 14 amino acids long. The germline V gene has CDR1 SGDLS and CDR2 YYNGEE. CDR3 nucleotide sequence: TGTGCCAGCAGCGTAGAACAGGGGATCAGTGGCTACACCTTC. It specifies CASSVEQGISGYTF.

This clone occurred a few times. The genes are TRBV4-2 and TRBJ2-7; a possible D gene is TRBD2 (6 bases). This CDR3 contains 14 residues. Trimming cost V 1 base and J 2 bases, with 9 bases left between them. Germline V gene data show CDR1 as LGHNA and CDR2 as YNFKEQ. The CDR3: CASSQGRGTYEQYF. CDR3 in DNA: TGTGCCAGCAGCCAAGGGCGGGGTACCTACGAGCAGTACTTC.

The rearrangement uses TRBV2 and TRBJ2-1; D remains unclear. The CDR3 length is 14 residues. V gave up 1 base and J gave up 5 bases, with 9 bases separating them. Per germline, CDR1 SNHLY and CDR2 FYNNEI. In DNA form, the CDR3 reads TGTGCCAGCAGTGAAGATTGGCAGAACAATGAGCAGTTCTTC. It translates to CASSEDWQNNEQFF.

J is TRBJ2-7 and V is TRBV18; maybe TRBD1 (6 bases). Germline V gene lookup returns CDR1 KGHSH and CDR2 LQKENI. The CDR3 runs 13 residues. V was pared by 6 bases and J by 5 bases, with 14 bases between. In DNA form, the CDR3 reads TGTGCCAGCTCCGTCCGGGCAGGGGACGAGCAGTACTTC. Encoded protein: CASSVRAGDEQYF.

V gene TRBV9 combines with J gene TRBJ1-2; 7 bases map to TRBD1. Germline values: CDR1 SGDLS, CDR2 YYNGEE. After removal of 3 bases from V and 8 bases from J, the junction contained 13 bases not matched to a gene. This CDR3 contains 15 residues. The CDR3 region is CASSAGGGEPRGYTF. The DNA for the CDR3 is TGTGCCAGCAGCGCAGGGGGTGGGGAACCCAGGGGCTACACCTTC.

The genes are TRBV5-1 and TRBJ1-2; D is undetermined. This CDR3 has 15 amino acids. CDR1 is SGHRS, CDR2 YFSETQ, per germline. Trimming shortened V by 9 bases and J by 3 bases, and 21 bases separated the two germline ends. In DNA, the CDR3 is TGCGCCACCACGGGGTGTTGGGATTATTACTATGGCTACACCTTC. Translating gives CATTGCWDYYYGYTF.

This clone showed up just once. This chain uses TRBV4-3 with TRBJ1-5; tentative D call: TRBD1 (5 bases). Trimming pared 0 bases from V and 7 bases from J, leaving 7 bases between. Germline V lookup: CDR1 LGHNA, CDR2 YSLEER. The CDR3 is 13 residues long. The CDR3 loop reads CASSQDSGQPQHF. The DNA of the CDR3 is TGCGCCAGCAGCCAAGATTCAGGGCAGCCCCAGCATTTT.

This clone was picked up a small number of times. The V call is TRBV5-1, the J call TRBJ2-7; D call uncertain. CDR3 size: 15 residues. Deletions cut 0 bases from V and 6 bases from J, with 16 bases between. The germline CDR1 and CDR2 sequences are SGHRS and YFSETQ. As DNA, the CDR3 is TGCGCCAGCAGCTTGGGTACGCCAGCGTTGGGCGAGCAGTACTTC. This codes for CASSLGTPALGEQYF.

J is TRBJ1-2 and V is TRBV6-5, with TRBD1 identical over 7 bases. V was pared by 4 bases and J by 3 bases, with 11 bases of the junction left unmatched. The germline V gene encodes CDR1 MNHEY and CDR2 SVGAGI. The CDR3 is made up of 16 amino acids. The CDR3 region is CASSSASWDSYYGYTF. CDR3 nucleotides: TGTGCCAGCAGTTCTGCGTCCTGGGACAGTTACTATGGCTACACCTTC.

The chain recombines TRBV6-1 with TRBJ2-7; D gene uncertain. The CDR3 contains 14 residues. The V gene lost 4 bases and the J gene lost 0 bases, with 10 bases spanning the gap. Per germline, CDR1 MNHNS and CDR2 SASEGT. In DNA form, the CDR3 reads TGTGCCAGCAGTGCCACCTACAGCTCCTACGAGCAGTACTTC. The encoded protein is CASSATYSSYEQYF.

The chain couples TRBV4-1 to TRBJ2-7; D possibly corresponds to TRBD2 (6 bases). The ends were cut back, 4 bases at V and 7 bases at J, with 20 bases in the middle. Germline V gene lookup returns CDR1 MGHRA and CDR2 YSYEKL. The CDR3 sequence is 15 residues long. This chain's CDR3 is CASSPGLPPLGEQYF. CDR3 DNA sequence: TGCGCCAGCAGCCCGGGACTGCCGCCCTTAGGAGAGCAGTACTTC.

The CDR3 nucleotides read TGTGCCAGCAGCGTCGAAACAGGGGGTGGGTCACCCCTCCACTTT. Its protein is CASSVETGGGSPLHF. V and J are TRBV9 and TRBJ1-6; 8 bases are shared with TRBD1. V lost 2 bases, J lost 10 bases, and 8 bases stayed unmatched. Germline CDR1 reads SGDLS; CDR2 reads YYNGEE. This CDR3 spans 15 amino acids.

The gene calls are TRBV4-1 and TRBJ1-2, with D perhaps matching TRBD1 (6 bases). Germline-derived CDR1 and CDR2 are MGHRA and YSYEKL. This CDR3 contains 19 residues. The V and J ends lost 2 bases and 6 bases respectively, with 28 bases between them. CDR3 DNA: TGCGCCAGCAGCCAACCTTTTCTCAAGGGACATATGGATGAGAATGGCTACACCTTC. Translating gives CASSQPFLKGHMDENGYTF.

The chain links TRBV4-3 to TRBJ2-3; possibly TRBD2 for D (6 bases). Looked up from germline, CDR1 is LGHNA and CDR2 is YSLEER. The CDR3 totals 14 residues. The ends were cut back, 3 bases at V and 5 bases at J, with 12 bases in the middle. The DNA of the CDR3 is TGCGCCAGCAGCCATGGGGGGTCTGGAGATACGCAGTATTTT. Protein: CASSHGGSGDTQYF.

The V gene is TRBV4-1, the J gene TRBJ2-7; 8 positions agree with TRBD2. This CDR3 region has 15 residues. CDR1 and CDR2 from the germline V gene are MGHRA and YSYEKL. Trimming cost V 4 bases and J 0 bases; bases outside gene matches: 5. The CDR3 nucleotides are TGCGCCAGCAGCCCTCTCGGGGGGGCCTCCTACGAGCAGTACTTC. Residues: CASSPLGGASYEQYF.

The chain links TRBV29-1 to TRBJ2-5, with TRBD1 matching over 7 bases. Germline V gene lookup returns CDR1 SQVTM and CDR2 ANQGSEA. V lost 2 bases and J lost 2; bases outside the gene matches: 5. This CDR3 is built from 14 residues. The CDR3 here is CSVEPPGQQETQYF. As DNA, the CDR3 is TGCAGCGTTGAACCCCCGGGACAGCAAGAGACCCAGTACTTC.